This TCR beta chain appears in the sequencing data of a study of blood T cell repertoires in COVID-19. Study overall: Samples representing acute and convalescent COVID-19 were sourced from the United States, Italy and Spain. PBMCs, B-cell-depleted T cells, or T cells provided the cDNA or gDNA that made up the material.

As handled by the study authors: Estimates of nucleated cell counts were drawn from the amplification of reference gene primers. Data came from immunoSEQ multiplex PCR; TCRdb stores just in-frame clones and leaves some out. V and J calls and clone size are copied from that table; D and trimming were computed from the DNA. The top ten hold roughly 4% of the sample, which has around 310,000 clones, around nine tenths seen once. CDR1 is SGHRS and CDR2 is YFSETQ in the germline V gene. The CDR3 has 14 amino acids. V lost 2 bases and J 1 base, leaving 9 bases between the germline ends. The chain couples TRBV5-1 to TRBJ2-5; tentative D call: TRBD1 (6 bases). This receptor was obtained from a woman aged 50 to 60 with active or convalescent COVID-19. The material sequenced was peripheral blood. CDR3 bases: TGCGCCAGCAGCTTCCGGGACACCCAAGAGACCCAGTACTTC. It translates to CASSFRDTQETQYF.